The clone carrying this TCR beta chain was recorded at least ten times. Its antigen remains unidentified. Using its own MiXCR run on the 5' RACE reads, TCRdb lists one record per CDR3 protein. The sample carries about 160,000 distinct CDR3 sequences, approximately 9% recorded once. This entry comes from a study of CD8 T cells in ankylosing spondylitis. Study-wide points: Ankylosing spondylitis blood appeared to carry a characteristic TCR beta motif of seven to nine highly homologous variants.

The clonotype comes from a female donor with ankylosing spondylitis or in good health (not recorded which). Sequenced input: blood, either unsorted or a sorted T cell fraction (not recorded which).

The DNA for the CDR3 is TGTGCCAGCAGTTTCCGGACGGACTATGGCTACACCTTC. The encoded protein is CASSFRTDYGYTF. The chain recombines TRBV12-3 or TRBV12-4 with TRBJ1-2; D remains unclear. The CDR3 is 13 residues long. V was clipped by 3 bases and J by 3 bases, with 8 bases between them.